This T cell receptor beta chain was obtained from a study of blood T cell repertoires in COVID-19. Looking at the study overall: Acute-phase and convalescent COVID-19 samples originated in the United States, Italy and Spain. The analysed material was cDNA or gDNA that came from T cells, B-cell-depleted T cells, or PBMCs.

Germline CDR1 reads MDHEN; CDR2 reads SYDVKM. This CDR3 spans 13 amino acids. V was trimmed by 3 bases and J by 0 bases, leaving 5 bases between them. Authors' methods: Amplification with reference gene primers provided the estimates of nucleated cell counts. Here immunoSEQ multiplex PCR was the method, and the copy in TCRdb shows in-frame clones only, minus some. V, J and clone size are those of that table, while D and trimming were read from the DNA. Of some 170,000 clones listed, around 83% are singletons. The rearrangement uses TRBV28 and TRBJ1-2; D is unclear. The TCR originated in a man between 40 and 49 years old with acute or convalescent COVID-19. Sequenced sample: peripheral blood. This chain's CDR3 is CASSFQANYGYTF. For the CDR3, the DNA is TGTGCCAGCAGTTTCCAGGCTAACTATGGCTACACCTTC.